The present T cell receptor (beta chain) was sequenced within a study of T-cell memory formation after mild COVID-19. V lost 0 bases and J 5 bases, leaving 10 bases between the germline ends. The CDR3 runs 14 residues. Germline V gene sequence: CDR1 MNHEY, CDR2 SVGAGI. TCRdb reanalysed the 5' RACE reads using MiXCR and keeps one entry per CDR3 protein. Of roughly 400,000 distinct CDR3 sequences in the sample, about a sixth were seen once. The J gene is TRBJ1-1, the V gene TRBV6-5, with D unclear. Input material: PBMCs or a T cell subset sorted from them (not recorded which). The receptor comes from a man aged 18 to 29 who had mild COVID-19 (a few samples of this study predate the infection). Cell type and time point are not known. The CDR3 DNA is TGTGCCAGCAGTTACTCGACTGGGCGTACTGAAGCTTTCTTT. This gives the protein CASSYSTGRTEAFF.